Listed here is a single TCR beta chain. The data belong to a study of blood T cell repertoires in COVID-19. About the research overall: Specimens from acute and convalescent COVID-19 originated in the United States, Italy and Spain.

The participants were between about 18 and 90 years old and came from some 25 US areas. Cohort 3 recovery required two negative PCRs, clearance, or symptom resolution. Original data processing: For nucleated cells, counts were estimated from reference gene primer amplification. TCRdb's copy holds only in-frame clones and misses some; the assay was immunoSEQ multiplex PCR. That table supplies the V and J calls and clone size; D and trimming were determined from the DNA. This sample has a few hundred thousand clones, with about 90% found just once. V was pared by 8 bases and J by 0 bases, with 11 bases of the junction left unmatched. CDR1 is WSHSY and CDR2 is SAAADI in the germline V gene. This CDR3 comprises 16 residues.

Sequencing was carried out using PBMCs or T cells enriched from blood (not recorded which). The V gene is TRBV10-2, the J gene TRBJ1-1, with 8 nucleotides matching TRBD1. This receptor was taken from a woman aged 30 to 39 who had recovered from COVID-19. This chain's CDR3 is CASHANRGGLNTEAFF. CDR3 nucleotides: TGCGCCAGCCACGCCAACAGGGGGGGGTTGAACACTGAAGCTTTCTTT.